What follows is one T cell receptor (beta chain) and its context. The antigen is undetermined. The CDR3 length is 11 residues. Germline-derived CDR1 and CDR2 are DFQATT and SNEGSKA (reference sequence). This specimen belongs to a study of CXCR3-negative and CXCR3-positive naive CD8 T cells. Researchers prepared the TRB cDNA libraries using 5' RACE with UMI labels. TCRdb reprocessed the 5' RACE reads and stores each CDR3 protein as one record, lacking DNA. The sample's table shows some 66,000 distinct CDR3 sequences. Triplicate approximately 300,000-cell sorts were made of each CD8+ T cell subset. General observations from the study: Hydrophobicity of TRB CDR3s was greater in CXCR3-positive naive cells than in CXCR3-negative naive cells. Diversity in memory CD8+ cells fell much lower than the comparably high levels seen in both naive subsets.

Sequenced input: naive CXCR3- CD8+ T cells from blood. The sample's subset: CD45RO-CCR7+CD27+CD95- naive CD8+ T cells lacking CXCR3 (TNR3-). The chain carries TRBV20-1 and TRBJ1-2. The source of this sequence is a human donor in good health. Some clones in this sample may be carry-over from other donors' samples. CDR3 in amino acids: CSARDNYGYTF.